This is a list of T cell receptor beta chains from one sample in a study of T cells in Graves' hyperthyroidism and ophthalmopathy. TCRdb analysed the multiplex PCR reads with MiXCR anew, one entry per CDR3 protein. The table includes 250,000 to 300,000 distinct CDR3 sequences, less than 15% detected once. The sequencing sample was made of blood. The receptors derive from a woman aged 35 to 49 with Graves' hyperthyroidism that later progressed to Graves' ophthalmopathy. The CDR3 runs from the conserved cysteine through the conserved F or W. D genes are given only for firm matches. Clone size is given for some rows only: seen once, a few or many times, or a class if the clone is expanded.

j_call: TRBJ1-3
v_call: TRBV28
clone_size: many
d_call: NA
cdr3_aa: CASSRRVSGNTIYF
cdr3_nt: TGTGCCAGCAGCCGCAGGGTATCAGGAAACACCATATATTTT

j_call: TRBJ2-1
v_call: TRBV2
clone_size: many
d_call: TRBD1
cdr3_aa: CASMIGTAYNEQFF
cdr3_nt: TGTGCCAGCATGATTGGGACAGCATACAATGAGCAGTTCTTC

j_call: TRBJ1-6
v_call: TRBV30
clone_size: NA
d_call: TRBD1
cdr3_aa: CAKQQGGNSPLHF
cdr3_nt: TGTGCCAAACAACAGGGGGGAAATTCACCCCTCCACTTT

j_call: TRBJ2-7
v_call: TRBV20-1
clone_size: NA
d_call: NA
cdr3_aa: CSARTAFYEQYF
cdr3_nt: TGCAGTGCTAGGACGGCTTTCTACGAGCAGTACTTC

j_call: TRBJ2-2
v_call: TRBV5-1
clone_size: many
d_call: NA
cdr3_aa: CASSLALGTGELFF
cdr3_nt: TGCGCCAGCAGCTTGGCCCTGGGCACCGGGGAGCTGTTTTTT

j_call: TRBJ2-1
v_call: TRBV6-1
clone_size: many
d_call: NA
cdr3_aa: CASINYNEQFF
cdr3_nt: TGTGCCAGCATTAACTACAATGAGCAGTTCTTC

j_call: TRBJ1-4
v_call: TRBV2
clone_size: many
d_call: NA
cdr3_aa: CASSRQDNEKLFF
cdr3_nt: TGTGCCAGCAGTAGACAGGATAATGAAAAACTGTTTTTT

j_call: TRBJ2-1
v_call: TRBV18
clone_size: many
d_call: NA
cdr3_aa: CASSPPVTRANWDEQFF
cdr3_nt: TGTGCCAGCTCACCACCGGTGACTAGGGCTAATTGGGATGAGCAGTTCTTC

j_call: TRBJ2-5
v_call: TRBV28
clone_size: many
d_call: TRBD2
cdr3_aa: CASSFGTSGSGSMTQYF
cdr3_nt: TGTGCCAGCAGTTTTGGGACTAGCGGGTCCGGGTCTATGACCCAGTACTTC

j_call: TRBJ2-3
v_call: TRBV20-1
clone_size: NA
d_call: NA
cdr3_aa: CRMGGWADTQYF
cdr3_nt: TGCAGAATGGGAGGTTGGGCAGATACGCAGTATTTT

j_call: TRBJ2-7
v_call: TRBV28
clone_size: NA
d_call: TRBD2
cdr3_aa: CASRTIKREPTYEQYF
cdr3_nt: TGTGCCAGCAGGACAATAAAGCGGGAGCCCACCTACGAGCAGTACTTC

j_call: TRBJ2-2
v_call: TRBV20-1
clone_size: NA
d_call: TRBD2
cdr3_aa: CSARRLAGGPIGELFF
cdr3_nt: TGCAGTGCTAGAAGACTAGCGGGAGGGCCGATCGGGGAGCTGTTTTTT

j_call: TRBJ2-7
v_call: TRBV28
clone_size: many
d_call: TRBD1
cdr3_aa: CASGTGTGLYEQYF
cdr3_nt: TGTGCCAGCGGGACCGGGACAGGTCTGTACGAGCAGTACTTC

j_call: TRBJ2-5
v_call: TRBV11-1
clone_size: many
d_call: TRBD2
cdr3_aa: CASRASGRARETQYF
cdr3_nt: TGTGCCAGCAGGGCTAGCGGGAGGGCCCGAGAGACCCAGTACTTC

j_call: TRBJ2-7
v_call: TRBV27
clone_size: NA
d_call: NA
cdr3_aa: CAMVRDRYSYEQYF
cdr3_nt: TGTGCCATGGTGAGGGACCGCTACTCCTACGAGCAGTACTTC

j_call: TRBJ2-7
v_call: TRBV27
clone_size: few
d_call: TRBD2
cdr3_aa: CASSPLAGSSYEQYF
cdr3_nt: TGTGCCAGCAGTCCTCTAGCGGGGAGCTCCTACGAGCAGTACTTC

j_call: TRBJ2-7
v_call: TRBV7-9
clone_size: many
d_call: NA
cdr3_aa: CASSLVGHVSEQYF
cdr3_nt: TGTGCCAGCAGCTTAGTGGGACATGTCTCCGAGCAGTACTTC

j_call: TRBJ2-7
v_call: TRBV20-1
clone_size: NA
d_call: TRBD2
cdr3_aa: CSAASGIKNYEQYF
cdr3_nt: TGCAGTGCCGCGAGCGGGATCAAGAACTACGAGCAGTACTTC

j_call: TRBJ2-3
v_call: TRBV2
clone_size: many
d_call: NA
cdr3_aa: CASSLRGTGTDTQYF
cdr3_nt: TGTGCCAGCAGTCTTCGAGGGACCGGAACAGATACGCAGTATTTT

j_call: TRBJ2-3
v_call: TRBV19
clone_size: many
d_call: NA
cdr3_aa: CASSVAAGSRSTDTQYF
cdr3_nt: TGTGCCAGTAGCGTTGCTGCCGGGAGTCGTAGCACAGATACGCAGTATTTT

j_call: TRBJ1-4
v_call: TRBV10-3
clone_size: NA
d_call: NA
cdr3_aa: CATNRDRWGKLFF
cdr3_nt: TGTGCCACCAACCGGGACCGGTGGGGAAAACTGTTTTTT

j_call: TRBJ1-1
v_call: TRBV28
clone_size: many
d_call: TRBD1
cdr3_aa: CASSLRGPNTEAFF
cdr3_nt: TGTGCCAGCAGTTTAAGGGGGCCGAACACTGAAGCTTTCTTT

j_call: TRBJ1-1
v_call: TRBV28
clone_size: many
d_call: NA
cdr3_aa: CASSSPGRHTEAFF
cdr3_nt: TGTGCCAGCAGTTCCCCGGGGCGGCACACTGAAGCTTTCTTT

j_call: TRBJ2-3
v_call: TRBV12-3/TRBV12-4
clone_size: many
d_call: TRBD2
cdr3_aa: CASSSNPGLAGSKDTQYF
cdr3_nt: TGTGCCAGCAGCTCAAACCCGGGACTAGCGGGATCAAAGGATACGCAGTATTTT

j_call: TRBJ1-2
v_call: TRBV7-3
clone_size: NA
d_call: NA
cdr3_aa: CASSLTSLGAYGYTF
cdr3_nt: TGTGCCAGCAGCTTAACGTCCCTGGGAGCCTATGGCTACACCTTC

j_call: TRBJ2-1
v_call: TRBV19
clone_size: many
d_call: TRBD2
cdr3_aa: CASRKAGGGKEQFF
cdr3_nt: TGTGCCAGTAGAAAGGCGGGAGGTGGAAAGGAGCAGTTCTTC

j_call: TRBJ2-2
v_call: TRBV7-2
clone_size: many
d_call: TRBD2
cdr3_aa: CASSLGGRDTGELFF
cdr3_nt: TGTGCCAGCAGCTTAGGCGGGAGAGACACCGGGGAGCTGTTTTTT

j_call: TRBJ1-1
v_call: TRBV2
clone_size: many
d_call: NA
cdr3_aa: CASSNRVVDTEAFF
cdr3_nt: TGTGCCAGCAGCAACAGGGTCGTGGACACTGAAGCTTTCTTT

j_call: TRBJ2-5
v_call: TRBV9
clone_size: few
d_call: TRBD1
cdr3_aa: CASSPRDRQETQYF
cdr3_nt: TGTGCCAGCAGCCCGCGGGACAGGCAAGAGACCCAGTACTTC

j_call: TRBJ2-4
v_call: TRBV10-3
clone_size: many
d_call: NA
cdr3_aa: CAISGQGDDIQYF
cdr3_nt: TGTGCCATCAGTGGCCAGGGAGACGACATTCAGTACTTC

j_call: TRBJ2-2
v_call: TRBV2
clone_size: NA
d_call: NA
cdr3_aa: CASSESNTGELFF
cdr3_nt: TGTGCCAGCAGTGAAAGTAACACCGGGGAGCTGTTTTTT

j_call: TRBJ2-2
v_call: TRBV2
clone_size: many
d_call: TRBD1
cdr3_aa: CASSETGAGELFF
cdr3_nt: TGTGCCAGCAGTGAAACAGGGGCCGGGGAGCTGTTTTTT

j_call: TRBJ2-4
v_call: TRBV11-2
clone_size: many
d_call: NA
cdr3_aa: CASSLGGKGPRAKNIQYF
cdr3_nt: TGTGCCAGCAGCTTAGGGGGGAAGGGACCGAGAGCCAAAAACATTCAGTACTTC

j_call: TRBJ2-3
v_call: TRBV19
clone_size: many
d_call: NA
cdr3_aa: CATESRGTDTQYF
cdr3_nt: TGTGCCACCGAGAGTCGAGGCACAGATACGCAGTATTTT

j_call: TRBJ2-2
v_call: TRBV7-6
clone_size: NA
d_call: TRBD2
cdr3_aa: CASSGTSGRLGELFF
cdr3_nt: TGTGCCAGCAGCGGGACTAGCGGGAGGCTTGGGGAGCTGTTTTTT

j_call: TRBJ2-7
v_call: TRBV29-1
clone_size: many
d_call: TRBD2
cdr3_aa: CSVELAGGEQYF
cdr3_nt: TGCAGCGTTGAACTAGCGGGAGGCGAGCAGTACTTC

j_call: TRBJ2-7
v_call: TRBV28
clone_size: many
d_call: NA
cdr3_aa: CASSSTLDLSQYF
cdr3_nt: TGTGCCAGCAGTTCTACCTTGGACTTATCGCAGTACTTC

j_call: TRBJ2-5
v_call: TRBV4-1
clone_size: NA
d_call: NA
cdr3_aa: CASSQDPSETQYF
cdr3_nt: TGCGCCAGCAGCCAAGATCCGTCAGAGACCCAGTACTTC

j_call: TRBJ2-7
v_call: TRBV7-9
clone_size: many
d_call: TRBD2
cdr3_aa: CASSSWSGRQYF
cdr3_nt: TGTGCCAGCAGCTCCTGGAGCGGGAGGCAGTACTTC

j_call: TRBJ2-2
v_call: TRBV19
clone_size: many
d_call: NA
cdr3_aa: CASSIAKNTGELFF
cdr3_nt: TGTGCCAGTAGTATAGCTAAGAACACCGGGGAGCTGTTTTTT

j_call: TRBJ1-6
v_call: TRBV20-1
clone_size: few
d_call: NA
cdr3_aa: CSAQRESSYNSPLHF
cdr3_nt: TGCAGTGCCCAGAGGGAGAGCTCCTATAATTCACCCCTCCACTTT

j_call: TRBJ1-1
v_call: TRBV7-2
clone_size: many
d_call: NA
cdr3_aa: CASSLDGRMNTEAFF
cdr3_nt: TGTGCCAGCAGCTTAGATGGGCGGATGAACACTGAAGCTTTCTTT

j_call: TRBJ1-1
v_call: TRBV28
clone_size: many
d_call: NA
cdr3_aa: CASSFRVNTEAFF
cdr3_nt: TGTGCCAGCAGTTTTAGGGTGAACACTGAAGCTTTCTTT

j_call: TRBJ2-6
v_call: TRBV5-8
clone_size: few
d_call: NA
cdr3_aa: CASSWWGAGANVLTF
cdr3_nt: TGTGCCAGCAGTTGGTGGGGCGCTGGGGCCAACGTCCTGACTTTC

j_call: TRBJ1-4
v_call: TRBV2
clone_size: NA
d_call: NA
cdr3_aa: CASSGGGGALNEKLFF
cdr3_nt: TGTGCCAGCAGTGGAGGGGGGGGTGCCTTGAATGAAAAACTGTTTTTT